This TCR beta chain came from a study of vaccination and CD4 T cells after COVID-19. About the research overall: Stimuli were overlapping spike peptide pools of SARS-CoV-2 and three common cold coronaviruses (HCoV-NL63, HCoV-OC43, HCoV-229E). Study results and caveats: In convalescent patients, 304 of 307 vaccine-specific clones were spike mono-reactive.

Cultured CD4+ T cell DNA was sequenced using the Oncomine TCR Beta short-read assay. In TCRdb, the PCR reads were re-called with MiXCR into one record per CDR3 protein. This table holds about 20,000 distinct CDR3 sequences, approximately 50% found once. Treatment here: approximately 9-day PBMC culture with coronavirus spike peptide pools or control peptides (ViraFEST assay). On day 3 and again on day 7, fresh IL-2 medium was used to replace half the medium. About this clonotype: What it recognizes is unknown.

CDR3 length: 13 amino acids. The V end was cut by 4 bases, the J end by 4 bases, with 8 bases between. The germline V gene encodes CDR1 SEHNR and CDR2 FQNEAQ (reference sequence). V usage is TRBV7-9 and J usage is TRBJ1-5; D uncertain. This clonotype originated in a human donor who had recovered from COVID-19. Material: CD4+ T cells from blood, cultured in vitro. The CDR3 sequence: CASSWGRNQPQHF. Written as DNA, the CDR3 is TGTGCCAGCAGCTGGGGTAGAAATCAGCCCCAGCATTTT.